The T cell receptor beta chain under discussion was sequenced for a study of T cell changes during pregnancy in multiple sclerosis. This clone has a handful of counts. With 5 bases removed from V and 1 base from J, the gap between germline ends came to 11 bases. CDR1 and CDR2 (germline): MNHEY, SVGAGI. The length of the CDR3 is 14 residues. The table came from immunoSEQ multiplex PCR; TCRdb's copy has only in-frame clones and leaves some out. The sample comprises approximately 60,000 clones, about nine tenths of which are singletons, and about 2.5% rests with the top ten. This specimen was peripheral blood, taken in the first trimester of pregnancy. The chain couples TRBV6-5 to TRBJ1-1; weak D call: TRBD1 (5 bases). This clonotype was sampled from a female donor with multiple sclerosis, enrolled in a pregnancy study. The CDR3: CASSPDTWNTEAFF. CDR3 DNA: TGTGCCAGCAGTCCGGACACATGGAACACTGAAGCTTTCTTT.